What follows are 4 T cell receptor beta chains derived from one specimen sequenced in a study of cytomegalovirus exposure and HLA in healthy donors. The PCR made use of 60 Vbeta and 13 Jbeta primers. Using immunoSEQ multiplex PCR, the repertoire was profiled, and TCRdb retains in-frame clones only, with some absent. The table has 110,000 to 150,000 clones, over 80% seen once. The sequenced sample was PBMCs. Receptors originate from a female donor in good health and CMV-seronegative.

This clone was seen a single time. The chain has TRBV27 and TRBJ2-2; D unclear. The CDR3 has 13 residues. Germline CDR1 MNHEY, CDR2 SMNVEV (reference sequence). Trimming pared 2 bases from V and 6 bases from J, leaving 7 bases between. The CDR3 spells CASSLRFAGELFF. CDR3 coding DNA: TGTGCCAGCAGTTTACGGTTCGCCGGGGAGCTGTTTTTT.

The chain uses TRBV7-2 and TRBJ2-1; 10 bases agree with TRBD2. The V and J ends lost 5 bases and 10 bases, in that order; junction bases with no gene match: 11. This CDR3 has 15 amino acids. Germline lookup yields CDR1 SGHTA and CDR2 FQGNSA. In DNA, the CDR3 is TGTGCCAGCAGCATACCCAGCGGGAGGGTCGTCGAGCAGTTCTTC. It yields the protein CASSIPSGRVVEQFF.

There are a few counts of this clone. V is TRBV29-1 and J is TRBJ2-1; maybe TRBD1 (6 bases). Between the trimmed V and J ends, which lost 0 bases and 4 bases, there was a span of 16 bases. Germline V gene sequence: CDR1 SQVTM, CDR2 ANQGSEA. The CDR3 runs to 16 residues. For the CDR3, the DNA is TGCAGCGTTGAAGATGGGGGCATCCATGATTACAATGAGCAGTTCTTC. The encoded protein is CSVEDGGIHDYNEQFF.

CDR3 bases: TGTGCCAGCAGTGAAATAGCCGGATCCTACGAGCAGTACTTC. This encodes CASSEIAGSYEQYF. The rearrangement joins TRBV6-4 to TRBJ2-7; the D is unclear. CDR1 is MRHNA and CDR2 is SNTAGT in the germline V gene. Trimming shortened V by 3 bases and J by 1 base, and 10 bases separated the two germline ends. The CDR3 is made up of 14 amino acids.